Below are 3 T cell receptor beta chains sequenced from a single sample in a study of memory CD4+ T cells and cytomegalovirus serostatus. Here immunoSEQ multiplex PCR was the method, and the copy in TCRdb shows in-frame clones only, minus some. The repertoire holds about 56,000 clones, with roughly 80% as singletons. The sort gate was single viable CD3+CD4+CD8-CD45RO+ cells for memory CD4+ T cells. The sample was memory CD4+ T cells from blood. These TCRs come from an adult in good health and CMV-seronegative.

V and J are TRBV10-3 and TRBJ2-3; 11 nucleotides align to TRBD2. CDR3 length equals 16 residues. The V segment lost 5 bases and the J segment 2 bases; nucleotides outside the gene matches: 6. The germline V gene encodes CDR1 ENHRY and CDR2 SYGVKD. In DNA form, the CDR3 reads TGTGCCATCAGTTCCTCTAGCGGGGGGAACACAGATACGCAGTATTTT. It translates to CAISSSSGGNTDTQYF.

CDR3 nucleotides: TGTGCCAGCACAAACACCGGGGAGCTGTTTTTT. This sequence encodes CASTNTGELFF. The chain links TRBV6-1 to TRBJ2-2; D gene ambiguous. Per germline, CDR1 MNHNS and CDR2 SASEGT. CDR3 length: 11 residues. With 7 bases removed from V and 2 bases from J, the gap between germline ends came to 2 bases.

The chain recombines TRBV7-2 with TRBJ1-5, with 8 bases lining up with TRBD1. Germline V gene sequence: CDR1 SGHTA, CDR2 FQGNSA. This CDR3 comprises 15 residues. The J segment lost 4 bases and the V segment lost 2 bases, leaving 4 bases of the junction unmatched. Here the CDR3 reads CASSLSTGGNQPQHF. Written as DNA, the CDR3 is TGTGCCAGCAGCTTATCTACAGGGGGGAATCAGCCCCAGCATTTT.